Listed below are T cell receptor beta chains from one sample, sequenced in a study of T-cell reconstitution after alpha-beta-depleted transplantation in children. In TCRdb, the PCR reads were re-called with MiXCR into one record per CDR3 protein. Of some 840,000 distinct CDR3 sequences listed, roughly 15% are singletons. Material: PBMCs, mostly from graft donor cells, obtained 360 days after TCRalphabeta/CD19-depleted stem cell transplant. All receptors derive from a male patient aged 5 to 17 who had a stem cell transplant for acute lymphoblastic leukemia, so the T cells may come from the graft donor. CDR3s include the opening cysteine and the closing phenylalanine or tryptophan. A D gene is named only where the DNA matches it firmly. Rows give clone size only sometimes, using once, few, many, or a class for an expanded clone.

CASRWMNEQFF TGTGCCAGCAGATGGATGAATGAGCAGTTCTTC - TRBJ2-1 - TRBV2
CASRRIQGSYNEQFF TGTGCCAGCAGACGGATACAGGGGTCCTACAATGAGCAGTTCTTC TRBD1 TRBJ2-1 - TRBV6-1
CASSFTAGGPSPYEQYF TGTGCCAGCAGTTTTACGGCCGGGGGCCCTAGTCCCTACGAGCAGTACTTC - TRBJ2-7 few TRBV12-3/TRBV12-4
CASSLWRRGSTEAFF TGTGCCAGCAGTTTATGGAGGCGGGGGAGCACTGAAGCTTTCTTT - TRBJ1-1 - TRBV27
CSAETGRDEQFF TGCAGTGCAGAGACTGGAAGGGATGAGCAGTTCTTC - TRBJ2-1 few TRBV20-1
CASSQGTSGILGYNEQFF TGCGCCAGCAGCCAAGGGACTAGCGGGATCCTCGGCTACAATGAGCAGTTCTTC TRBD2 TRBJ2-1 few TRBV4-1
CASSLTGGTYEQYF TGTGCCAGCAGCCTCACAGGGGGCACATACGAGCAGTACTTC TRBD1 TRBJ2-7 many TRBV5-1
CASSNTGVAGGFYEQYF TGTGCCAGCAGTAACACCGGGGTAGCGGGAGGGTTCTACGAGCAGTACTTC TRBD2 TRBJ2-7 - TRBV6-5
CASSWRVLSTDTQYF TGTGCCAGCAGTTGGAGGGTCCTTAGCACAGATACGCAGTATTTT - TRBJ2-3 - TRBV27
CASSQPRAFNTEAFF TGTGCCAGCAGTCAACCTCGGGCCTTTAACACTGAAGCTTTCTTT - TRBJ1-1 few TRBV12-3/TRBV12-4
CASSLGVGFHEQFF TGTGCCAGCAGCTTAGGGGTCGGGTTCCATGAGCAGTTCTTC - TRBJ2-1 few TRBV7-6
CSVGTVYEQYF TGCAGTGTCGGGACGGTCTACGAGCAGTACTTC - TRBJ2-7 - TRBV29-1
CASSQDWGLGTDTQYF TGTGCCAGCAGCCAAGACTGGGGGTTGGGAACAGATACGCAGTATTTT - TRBJ2-3 - TRBV14
CASLAGTGILPRSNQPQHF TGTGCCAGCTTAGCCGGGACAGGGATATTACCCCGTAGCAATCAGCCCCAGCATTTT TRBD1 TRBJ1-5 - TRBV2
CATGRQETQYF TGTGCCACCGGGAGACAAGAGACCCAGTACTTC - TRBJ2-5 - TRBV10-3
CASSDRTSGRYSDTQYF TGTGCCAGCAGCGACAGAACTAGCGGGAGATACTCAGATACGCAGTATTTT TRBD2 TRBJ2-3 few TRBV5-5
CASSLVDYPNSPLHF TGCGCCAGCAGCTTGGTGGATTATCCAAATTCACCCCTCCACTTT - TRBJ1-6 few TRBV5-1
CASSFGIYYEQYF TGTGCCAGCAGTTTCGGGATCTACTACGAGCAGTACTTC - TRBJ2-7 - TRBV27
CATAGTGGATTGELFF TGTGCCACCGCCGGGACAGGGGGCGCGACCACCGGGGAGCTGTTTTTT TRBD1 TRBJ2-2 - TRBV2
CASSLGLAEGNEQFF TGTGCCAGCAGCTTAGGGTTAGCGGAAGGGAATGAGCAGTTCTTC - TRBJ2-1 many TRBV7-6
CSARGPGNTIYF TGCAGTGCTAGGGGGCCTGGAAACACCATATATTTT - TRBJ1-3 few TRBV20-1
CASSLTVGNTIYF TGTGCCAGCAGCTTAACAGTTGGAAACACCATATATTTT - TRBJ1-3 - TRBV7-2
CSASQGSGNTIYF TGCAGTGCCAGCCAAGGCTCTGGAAACACCATATATTTT - TRBJ1-3 many TRBV20-1
CASSPNPVQVYGYTF TGTGCCAGCTCACCTAACCCCGTGCAGGTCTATGGCTACACCTTC - TRBJ1-2 - TRBV18
CSARDMDDLGGKLYEQYF TGCAGTGCTAGAGATATGGACGATCTCGGCGGCAAGCTCTACGAGCAGTACTTC - TRBJ2-7 - TRBV20-1
CASRENRVSPLHF TGTGCCAGCAGGGAAAACAGGGTTTCACCCCTCCACTTT - TRBJ1-6 many TRBV6-1
CASTPSGRTSTDTQYF TGTGCCAGCACTCCTAGCGGGAGGACTAGCACAGATACGCAGTATTTT TRBD2 TRBJ2-3 few TRBV2
CASSAPDEQYF TGTGCCAGCAGCGCCCCGGACGAGCAGTACTTC - TRBJ2-7 - TRBV7-9
CASSLGGDEKLFF TGTGCCAGCAGCTTAGGGGGGGATGAAAAACTGTTTTTT - TRBJ1-4 - TRBV13
CSVGGQGLPQHF TGCAGCGTTGGGGGACAGGGGTTGCCCCAGCATTTT TRBD1 TRBJ1-5 - TRBV29-1
CASSQDLPGGPYNEQFF TGTGCCAGCAGCCAAGATCTTCCGGGAGGGCCTTACAATGAGCAGTTCTTC TRBD2 TRBJ2-1 - TRBV14
CSARDGRSGEQFF TGCAGTGCTAGGGATGGGAGAAGCGGTGAGCAGTTCTTC - TRBJ2-1 few TRBV20-1
CASSLLSEGGTDTQYF TGCGCCAGCAGCTTGTTAAGCGAGGGGGGCACAGATACGCAGTATTTT - TRBJ2-3 - TRBV5-1
CASSSRGGVSANYGYTF TGCGCCAGCAGCTCTCGCGGGGGGGTCTCGGCTAACTATGGCTACACCTTC - TRBJ1-2 few TRBV5-1
CATSRELNRGQEKLFF TGTGCCACCAGCAGAGAGTTAAACAGGGGGCAGGAAAAACTGTTTTTT TRBD1 TRBJ1-4 - TRBV15
CASSFATSPYNEQFF TGTGCCAGCAGCTTTGCGACATCACCCTACAATGAGCAGTTCTTC - TRBJ2-1 - TRBV7-2
CASSSGGGNQPQHF TGTGCCAGCAGCTCCGGGGGAGGCAATCAGCCCCAGCATTTT - TRBJ1-5 many TRBV7-9
CASRSGTSGRVYEQYF TGTGCCAGCAGGTCCGGGACTAGCGGGAGGGTCTACGAGCAGTACTTC TRBD2 TRBJ2-7 few TRBV2
CASSPPGRDIQYF TGTGCCAGCAGCCCCCCAGGGCGGGACATTCAGTACTTC - TRBJ2-4 - TRBV7-2
CASSLRLAGLNEQFF TGTGCCAGCAGTTTAAGGCTAGCGGGACTCAATGAGCAGTTCTTC TRBD2 TRBJ2-1 many TRBV12-3/TRBV12-4
CASSFLRGQYNEQFF TGTGCCAGCTCCTTTTTACGGGGCCAATACAATGAGCAGTTCTTC - TRBJ2-1 - TRBV12-3/TRBV12-4
CASSFGRTSGVYEQYF TGTGCCAGCAGTTTCGGAAGGACTAGCGGGGTATACGAGCAGTACTTC TRBD2 TRBJ2-7 - TRBV12-3/TRBV12-4
CASNLQGYSYEQYF TGTGCCAGCAACTTACAGGGGTACTCCTACGAGCAGTACTTC TRBD1 TRBJ2-7 many TRBV6-1